Listed here is a single TCR beta chain. The antigen is unknown. This specimen belongs to a study of T-cell reconstitution after alpha-beta-depleted transplantation in children. Study findings and constraints: In some patients, recipient T cells and intrathymic progenitors surviving conditioning explained high day-60 diversity. A year post-transplant, T-cell counts and diversity derived mostly from newly produced T cells.

Preparation of the TCRbeta library involved a method that used unique molecular identifiers. TCRdb reprocessed the PCR reads with MiXCR, giving one entry per CDR3 protein. The sample lists hundreds of thousands of distinct CDR3 sequences; roughly 24% were seen once. The CDR3 length is 16 residues. J lost 4 bases, V lost 0 bases, and 6 bases had no gene match. Germline V gene lookup returns CDR1 DFQATT and CDR2 SNEGSKA (reference sequence). The sequence derives from a boy under two years old who had a stem cell transplant for acute myeloid leukemia, so the T cells may come from the graft donor. Source: PBMCs, mostly from graft donor cells, taken 360 days after TCRalphabeta/CD19-depleted stem cell transplant. V is TRBV20-1 and J is TRBJ2-1; TRBD2 aligns across 10 bases. The chain's CDR3 is CSARDPSSGGYNEQFF. DNA for the CDR3: TGCAGTGCTAGAGATCCGAGTAGCGGGGGGTACAATGAGCAGTTCTTC.